This T cell receptor beta chain appears in the sequencing data of a study of blood T cell repertoires in COVID-19. Turning to the study itself: From the United States, Italy and Spain came samples of acute and convalescent COVID-19. PBMCs, B-cell-depleted T cells, or T cells were the source of the cDNA or gDNA that made up the material.

V was shortened by 0 bases and J by 4 bases, with 16 bases between the two germline ends. Germline V gene lookup returns CDR1 LGHDT and CDR2 YNNKEL (reference sequence). The length of the CDR3 is 17 residues. Per the study methods: Nucleated cell counts were estimated from reference gene primer amplification. The table came from immunoSEQ multiplex PCR; TCRdb's copy has only in-frame clones and leaves some out. The DNA was the basis for D and trimming; V, J and clone size are from that table. The sample holds about 110,000 clones, around nine tenths seen once. This clone occurred a few times. This clonotype was sampled from a woman between 25 and 40 years old with acute or convalescent COVID-19. Sequenced material: peripheral blood. The chain couples TRBV3-1 (or the pseudogene TRBV3-2) to TRBJ1-3; D gene ambiguous. The CDR3 nucleotides read TGTGCCAGCAGCCAAGACATACAGATCCTCGGAGGAAACACCATATATTTT. It specifies CASSQDIQILGGNTIYF.